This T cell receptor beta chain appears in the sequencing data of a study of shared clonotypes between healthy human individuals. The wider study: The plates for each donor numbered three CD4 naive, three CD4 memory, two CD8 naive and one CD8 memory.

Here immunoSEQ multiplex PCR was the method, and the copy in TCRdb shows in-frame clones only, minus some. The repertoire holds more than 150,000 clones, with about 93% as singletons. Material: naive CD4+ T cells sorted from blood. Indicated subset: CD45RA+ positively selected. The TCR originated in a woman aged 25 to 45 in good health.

The CDR3 here is CASSLGGGGNQPQHF. In DNA form, the CDR3 reads TGTGCCAGCAGCTTAGGGGGCGGGGGCAATCAGCCCCAGCATTTT. The J gene is TRBJ1-5, the V gene TRBV7-9; D perhaps matches TRBD1 (5 bases). The CDR3 totals 15 residues. The germline V gene encodes CDR1 SEHNR and CDR2 FQNEAQ (reference sequence). V shed 1 base and J shed 2 bases, with 9 bases lying between them.